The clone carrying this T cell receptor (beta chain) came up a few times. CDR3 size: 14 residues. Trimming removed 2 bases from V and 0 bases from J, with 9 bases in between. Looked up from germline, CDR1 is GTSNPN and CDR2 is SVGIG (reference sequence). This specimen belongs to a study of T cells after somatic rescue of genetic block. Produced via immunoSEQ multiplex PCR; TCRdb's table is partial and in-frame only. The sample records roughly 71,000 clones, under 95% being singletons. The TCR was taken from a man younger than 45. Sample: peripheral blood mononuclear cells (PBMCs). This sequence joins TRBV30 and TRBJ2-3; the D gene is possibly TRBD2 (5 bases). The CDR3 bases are TGTGCCTGGAGTCGGGGAACTAGCACAGATACGCAGTATTTT. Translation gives CAWSRGTSTDTQYF.